This TCR beta chain was sequenced for a study of T-cell memory formation after mild COVID-19. Germline V lookup: CDR1 SGHVS, CDR2 FQNEAQ. V lost 5 bases to trimming and J lost 2 bases, with 12 bases between them. The CDR3 is 14 residues long. This clonotype came up many times. TCRdb reprocessed the 5' RACE reads with MiXCR, giving one entry per CDR3 protein. The sample holds just over 60,000 distinct CDR3 sequences, 9.3% seen once. The rearrangement links TRBV7-8 to TRBJ2-5; perhaps TRBD2 as D (6 bases). The TCR sequence derives from a man between 18 and 29 years old who had mild COVID-19 (a few samples of this study predate the infection). Cell type and time point are not known. The sequenced material came from PBMCs or a T cell subset sorted from them (not recorded which). The CDR3 region is CASSPRDWQETQYF. The CDR3 region has the DNA TGTGCCAGCAGCCCCCGGGACTGGCAAGAGACCCAGTACTTC.